This T cell receptor beta chain was sequenced in a study of early T cells in non-severe SARS-CoV-2 infection (dated by TCRdb to the early 2020s). Regarding the complete study: Because TCR sequencing relied on bulk RNA taken from unsorted whole blood, pairing of alpha and beta chains was not possible. The investigation overall reported the following: VDJdb matching was skewed toward anti-spike CD8 responses, so virus-specific expansions were likely underestimated and private and CD4 specificities were missed.

The study was a case-control design nested within a healthcare worker cohort in London, UK, with weekly nasopharyngeal swab PCR tests and blood sampling. Healthcare workers were recruited between 23 and 31 March 2020, during the week of the UK lockdown, and were followed weekly for up to about 16 weeks. From the cysteine through the phenylalanine, the CDR3 covers 14 amino acids. The DNA shown is the 42-base CDR3, in frame from base 1. Cut back by 5 bases and 2 bases, the V and J ends lie 12 bases apart. Sequences MDHEN (CDR1) and SYDVKM (CDR2) are obtained from the germline V gene. Concerning this clonotype: Its antigen specificity is not known. It has no much larger one-base neighbor in the sample; base qualities were not kept.

The library was produced with 5' RACE. The reads were generated on a NextSeq 500. In the TCR library protocol, unique molecular identifiers were attached to individual cDNA molecules to correct for PCR bias and sequencing error. Both TCR alpha and beta chains were sequenced, and tight co-correlation was observed between alpha and beta sequence abundances in each sample. On the authors' methods: V gene, J gene and CDR3 annotation of TCR sequences was performed with Decombinator V4. Expanded TCRs were defined as changing significantly between any two time points under a Poisson model with p below 0.0001. TCR abundances were normalised to the total number of TCRs sequenced per sample and expressed as counts per million. TRAV1-2 paired with TRAJ12, TRAJ20 or TRAJ33 defined MAIT TCRs, while TRAV10 paired with TRAJ18 defined iNKT TCRs. VDJdb, accessed on 1 November 2021, was searched for TCRs annotated for CMV, EBV and SARS-CoV-2, and TCRs annotated for more than one antigen were excluded. The public sequencing data were trimmed at Q25 with fastp and processed into clonotypes with MiXCR by TCRdb, which kept only in-frame beta chains. Merged by CDR3 protein, the rows form single entries marked with the most common genes and DNA. The V and J calls, along with clone size, are taken from TCRdb and not from the paper's own processing. For this sample the table gives 70,000 to 90,000 distinct CDR3 sequences, of which 8% to 13% were detected only once. The top ten constitute roughly 8% of the sample.

This sequence originates from an adult who was a healthcare worker with PCR-confirmed SARS-CoV-2 infection or an uninfected control (not recorded which). In this chain, TRBV28 is recombined with TRBJ2-5; the D gene is tentatively TRBD1 or TRBD2, each matching 7 bases. The specimen was whole blood, collected at baseline. The DNA sequence reads TGTGCCAGCAGTCCGGGGGGACAGCAAGAGACCCAGTACTTC. Translated, this gives CASSPGGQQETQYF.